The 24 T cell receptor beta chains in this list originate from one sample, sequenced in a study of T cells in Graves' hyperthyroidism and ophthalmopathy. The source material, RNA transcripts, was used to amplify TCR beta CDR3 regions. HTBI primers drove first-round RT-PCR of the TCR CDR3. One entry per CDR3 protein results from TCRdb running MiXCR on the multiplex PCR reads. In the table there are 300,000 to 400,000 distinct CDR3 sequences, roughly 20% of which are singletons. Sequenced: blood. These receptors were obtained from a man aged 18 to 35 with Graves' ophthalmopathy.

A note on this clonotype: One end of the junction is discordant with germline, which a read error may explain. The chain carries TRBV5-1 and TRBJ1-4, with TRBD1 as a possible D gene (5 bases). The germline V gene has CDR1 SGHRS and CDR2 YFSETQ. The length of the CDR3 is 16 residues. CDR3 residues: CASSRGLSSNNEKLFF. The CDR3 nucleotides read TGTGCCAGCTCTAGGGGACTCTCCTCAAATAATGAAAAACTGTTTTTT.

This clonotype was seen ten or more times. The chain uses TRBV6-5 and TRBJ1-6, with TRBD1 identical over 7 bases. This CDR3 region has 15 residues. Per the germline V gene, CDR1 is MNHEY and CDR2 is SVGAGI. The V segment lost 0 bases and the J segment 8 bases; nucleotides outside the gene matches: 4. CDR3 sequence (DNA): TGTGCCAGCAGTTACTCGAGAACAGGGGATTCACCCCTCCACTTT. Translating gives CASSYSRTGDSPLHF.

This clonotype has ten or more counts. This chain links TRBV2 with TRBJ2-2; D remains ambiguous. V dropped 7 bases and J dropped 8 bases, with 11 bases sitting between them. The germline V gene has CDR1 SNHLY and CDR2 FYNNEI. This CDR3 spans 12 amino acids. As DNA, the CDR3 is TGTGCCAGCAACGGATTAGGAGGGGAGCTGTTTTTT. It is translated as CASNGLGGELFF.

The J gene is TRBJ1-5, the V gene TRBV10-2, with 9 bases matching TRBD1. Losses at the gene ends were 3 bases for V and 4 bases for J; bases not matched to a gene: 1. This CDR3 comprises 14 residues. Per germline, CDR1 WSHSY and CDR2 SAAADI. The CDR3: CASSEQGANQPQHF. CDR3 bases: TGCGCCAGCAGTGAACAGGGGGCGAATCAGCCCCAGCATTTT.

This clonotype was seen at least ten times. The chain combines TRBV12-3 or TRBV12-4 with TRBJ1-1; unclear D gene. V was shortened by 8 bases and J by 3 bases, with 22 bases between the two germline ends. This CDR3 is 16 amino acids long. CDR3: CASRESIGVGDTEAFF. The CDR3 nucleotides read TGTGCCAGCCGGGAATCTATCGGGGTAGGAGACACTGAAGCTTTCTTT.

The CDR3 sequence: CASSLMETGELFF. The CDR3 DNA is TGTGCCAGCAGCTTGATGGAAACCGGGGAGCTGTTTTTT. The J gene is TRBJ2-2, the V gene TRBV7-6; no reliable D call. V was cut by 3 bases and J by 5 bases, with 7 bases left in between. Per germline, CDR1 SGHVS and CDR2 FNYEAQ. The CDR3 is made up of 13 amino acids.

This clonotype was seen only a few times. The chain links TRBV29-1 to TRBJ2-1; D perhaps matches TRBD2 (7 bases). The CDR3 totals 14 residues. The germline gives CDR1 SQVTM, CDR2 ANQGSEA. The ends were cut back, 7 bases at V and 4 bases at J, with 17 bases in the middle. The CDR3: CSGEGGTRYNEQFF. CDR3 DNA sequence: TGCAGCGGTGAGGGGGGGACAAGATACAATGAGCAGTTCTTC.

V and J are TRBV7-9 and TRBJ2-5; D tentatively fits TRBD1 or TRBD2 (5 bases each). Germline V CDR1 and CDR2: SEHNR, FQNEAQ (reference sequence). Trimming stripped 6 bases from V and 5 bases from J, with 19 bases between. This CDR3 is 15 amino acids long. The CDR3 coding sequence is TGTGCCAGCAGTCCCCGGGACCTAGGCGGGGAGACCCAGTACTTC. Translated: CASSPRDLGGETQYF.

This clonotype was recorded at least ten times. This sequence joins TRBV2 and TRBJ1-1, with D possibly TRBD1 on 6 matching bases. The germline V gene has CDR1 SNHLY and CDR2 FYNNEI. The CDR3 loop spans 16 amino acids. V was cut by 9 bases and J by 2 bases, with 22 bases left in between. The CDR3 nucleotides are TGTGCCAGTACAATACAGGGCCAAAACCCTAACACTGAAGCTTTCTTT. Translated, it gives CASTIQGQNPNTEAFF.

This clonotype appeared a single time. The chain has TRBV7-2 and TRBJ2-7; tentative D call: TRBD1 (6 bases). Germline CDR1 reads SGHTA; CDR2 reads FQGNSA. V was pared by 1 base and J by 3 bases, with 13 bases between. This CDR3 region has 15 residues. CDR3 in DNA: TGTGCCAGCAGCTTAGAGCTGGGGGCGGTCTACGAGCAGTACTTC. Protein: CASSLELGAVYEQYF.

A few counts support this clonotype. CDR3 region: CASSVVGSETQYF. The CDR3 DNA reads TGTGCCAGCAGTGTAGTTGGCTCAGAGACCCAGTACTTC. The V gene is TRBV12-3 or TRBV12-4, the J gene TRBJ2-5; D is uncertain. The V and J ends lost 5 bases and 4 bases respectively, with 11 bases between them. The CDR3 loop spans 13 amino acids.

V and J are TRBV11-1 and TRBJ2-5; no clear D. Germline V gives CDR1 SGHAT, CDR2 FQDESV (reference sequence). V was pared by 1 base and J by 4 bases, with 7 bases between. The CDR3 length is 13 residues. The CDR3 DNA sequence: TGTGCCAGCAGCTTAGATAGTAGAGAGACCCAGTACTTC. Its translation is CASSLDSRETQYF. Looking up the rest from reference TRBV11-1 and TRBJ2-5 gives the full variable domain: EAEVAQSPRYKITEKSQAVAFWCDPISGHATLYWYRQILGQGPELLVQFQDESVVDDSQLPKDRFSAERLKGVDSTLKIQPAELGDSAMYLCASSLDSRETQYFGPGTRLLVL.

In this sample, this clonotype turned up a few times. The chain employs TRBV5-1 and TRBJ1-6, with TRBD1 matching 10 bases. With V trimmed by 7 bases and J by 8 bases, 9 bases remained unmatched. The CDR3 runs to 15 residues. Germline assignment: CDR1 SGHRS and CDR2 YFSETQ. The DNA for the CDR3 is TGCGCCAGCCGAGAGGGGACAGGGGAGGATTCACCCCTCCACTTT. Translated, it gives CASREGTGEDSPLHF.

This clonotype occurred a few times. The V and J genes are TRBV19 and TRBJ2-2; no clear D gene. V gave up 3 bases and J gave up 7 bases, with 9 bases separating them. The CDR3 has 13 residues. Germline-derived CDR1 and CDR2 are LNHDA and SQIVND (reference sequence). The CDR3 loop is CASSMGVNGELFF. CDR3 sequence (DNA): TGTGCCAGTAGTATGGGCGTTAACGGGGAGCTGTTTTTT.

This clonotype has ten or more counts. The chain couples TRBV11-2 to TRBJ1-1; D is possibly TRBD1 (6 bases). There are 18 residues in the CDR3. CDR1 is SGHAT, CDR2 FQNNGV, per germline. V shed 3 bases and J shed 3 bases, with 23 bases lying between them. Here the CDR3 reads CASSFGPPIRGGYTEAFF. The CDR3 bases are TGTGCCAGCAGCTTTGGGCCGCCGATTAGGGGGGGGTACACTGAAGCTTTCTTT.

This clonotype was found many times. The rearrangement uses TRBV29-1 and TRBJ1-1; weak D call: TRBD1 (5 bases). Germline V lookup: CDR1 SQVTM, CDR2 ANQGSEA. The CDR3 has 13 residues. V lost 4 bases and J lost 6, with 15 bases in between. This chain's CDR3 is CSVAVGDSAEAFF. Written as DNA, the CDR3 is TGCAGCGTTGCGGTGGGAGACAGCGCTGAAGCTTTCTTT.

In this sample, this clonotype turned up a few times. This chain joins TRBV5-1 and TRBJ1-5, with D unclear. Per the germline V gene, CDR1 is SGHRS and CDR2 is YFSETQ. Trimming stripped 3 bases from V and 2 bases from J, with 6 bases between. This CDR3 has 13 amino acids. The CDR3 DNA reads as TGCGCCAGCAGCTCCTCGGGCAATCAGCCCCAGCATTTT. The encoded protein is CASSSSGNQPQHF.

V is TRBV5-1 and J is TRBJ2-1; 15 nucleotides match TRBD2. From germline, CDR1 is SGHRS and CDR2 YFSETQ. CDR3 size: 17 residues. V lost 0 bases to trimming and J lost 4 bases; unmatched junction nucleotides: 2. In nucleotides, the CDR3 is TGCGCCAGCAGCTTGGGGACTAGCGGGGGGGATTACAATGAGCAGTTCTTC. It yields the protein CASSLGTSGGDYNEQFF.

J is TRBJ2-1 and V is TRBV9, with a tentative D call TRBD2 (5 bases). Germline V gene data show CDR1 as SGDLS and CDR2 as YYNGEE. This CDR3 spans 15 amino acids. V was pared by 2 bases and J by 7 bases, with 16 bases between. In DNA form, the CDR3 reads TGTGCCAGCAGCGTGGGGTTGGGGAGCGGTAATGAGCAGTTCTTC. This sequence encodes CASSVGLGSGNEQFF. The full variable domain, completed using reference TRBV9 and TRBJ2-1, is DSGVTQTPKHLITATGQRVTLRCSPRSGDLSVYWYQQSLDQGLQFLIQYYNGEERAKGNILERFSAQQFPDLHSELNLSSLELGDSALYFCASSVGLGSGNEQFFGPGTRLTVL.

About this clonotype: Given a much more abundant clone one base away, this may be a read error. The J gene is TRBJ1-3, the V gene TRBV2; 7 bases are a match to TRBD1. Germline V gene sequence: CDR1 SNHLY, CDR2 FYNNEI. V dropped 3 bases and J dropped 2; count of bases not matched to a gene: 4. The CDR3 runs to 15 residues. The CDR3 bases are TGTGCCAGCAGTGAGACAGGGCTAGCTGGAAACACCATATATTTT. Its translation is CASSETGLAGNTIYF.

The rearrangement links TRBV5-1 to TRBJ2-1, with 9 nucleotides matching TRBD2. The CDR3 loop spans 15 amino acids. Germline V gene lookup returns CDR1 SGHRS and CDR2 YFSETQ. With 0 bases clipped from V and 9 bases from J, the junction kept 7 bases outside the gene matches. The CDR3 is CASSLDAGGPGEQFF. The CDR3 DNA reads TGCGCCAGCAGCTTGGATGCGGGGGGGCCGGGTGAGCAGTTCTTC.

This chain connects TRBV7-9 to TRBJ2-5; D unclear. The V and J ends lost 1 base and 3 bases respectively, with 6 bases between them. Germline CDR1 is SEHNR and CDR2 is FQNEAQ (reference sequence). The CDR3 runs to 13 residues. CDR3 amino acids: CASSLVIEETQYF. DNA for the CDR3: TGTGCCAGCAGCTTAGTCATAGAAGAGACCCAGTACTTC.

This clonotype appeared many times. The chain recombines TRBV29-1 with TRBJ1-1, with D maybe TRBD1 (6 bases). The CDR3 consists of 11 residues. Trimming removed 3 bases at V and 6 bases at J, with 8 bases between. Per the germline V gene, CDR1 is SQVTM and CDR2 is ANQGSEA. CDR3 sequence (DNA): TGCAGCGTTGAGGGGGCCGCTGAAGCTTTCTTT. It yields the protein CSVEGAAEAFF.

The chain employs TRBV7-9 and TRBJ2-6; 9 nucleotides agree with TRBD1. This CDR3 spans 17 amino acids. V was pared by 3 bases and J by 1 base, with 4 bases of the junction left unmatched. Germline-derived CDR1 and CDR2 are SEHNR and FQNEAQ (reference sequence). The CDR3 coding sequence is TGTGCCAGCAGCTTTGGGACAGGGAAATCTGGGGCCAACGTCCTGACTTTC. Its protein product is CASSFGTGKSGANVLTF.